Listed below are T cell receptor beta chains from one sample, sequenced in a study of blood T cell repertoires in COVID-19. Sequencing was performed with immunoSEQ multiplex PCR; in TCRdb, only in-frame clones are kept and a portion is missing. The sample shows around 110,000 clones, 83% of them seen only once. The sample taken for sequencing was peripheral blood. Receptors were obtained from a man aged 25-45 years with acute or convalescent COVID-19. Each CDR3 is given with its conserved first and last residue. Each record gives: V gene, clone size, J gene, D gene, CDR3 DNA, CDR3 protein. D genes are given only for firm matches. For some rows the clone size is stated as once, few or many, or as a class when expanded; others skip it.

TRBV2	.	TRBJ2-3	TRBD1	TGTGCCAGCAACATGGACAGGCTTCTGTCCAATACGCAGTATTTT	CASNMDRLLSNTQYF
TRBV27	.	TRBJ1-2	.	TGTGCCAGCAGTCCATCTCACCAGGACAGCCATTACACCTTC	CASSPSHQDSHYTF
TRBV6-2/TRBV6-3	.	TRBJ2-3	.	TGTGCCAGCAGTTACTTGGGACTGCTATCAGATACGCAGTATTTT	CASSYLGLLSDTQYF
TRBV5-1	.	TRBJ1-1	TRBD1	TGCGCCAGCAGCTCCGTTCGACAGGGTAGCACTGAAGCTTTCTTT	CASSSVRQGSTEAFF
TRBV13	few	TRBJ2-1	TRBD2	TGTGCCAGCAGCCCACGGGGGGGGTGGCGGGAGGGCCCGGACAATGAGCAGTTCTTC	CASSPRGGWREGPDNEQFF
TRBV10-1	.	TRBJ2-1	TRBD1	TGCGCCAGCAGTACAGGGGGCGCCTACAATGAGCAGTTCTTC	CASSTGGAYNEQFF
TRBV7-2	.	TRBJ2-6	.	TGTGCCAGCAGCTTTCGCTCTGGGGCCAACGTCCTGACTTTC	CASSFRSGANVLTF
TRBV30	.	TRBJ1-4	TRBD1	TGTGCCTGGAGTACCCGACAGGGAGTTTACGAAAAACTGTTTTTT	CAWSTRQGVYEKLFF
TRBV4-3	.	TRBJ2-3	.	TGCGCCAGCAGCCAAGGGGGTTCAGGAGGGCTCAGGACAGATACGCAGTATTTT	CASSQGGSGGLRTDTQYF
TRBV6-2/TRBV6-3	.	TRBJ2-3	.	TGTGCCAGCAGTTACCGGGGAGGACTTTTAATCACAGATACGCAGTATTTT	CASSYRGGLLITDTQYF